The clone carrying this T cell receptor beta chain was seen ten or more times. This sample was included in a study of T cells in Graves' hyperthyroidism and ophthalmopathy. Patients showing uncontrolled infection, other autoimmune disease, pregnancy or lactation were ineligible. RNA transcripts provided the source from which TCR beta CDR3 regions were amplified. HTBI primers were the set used in a first-round RT-PCR of the TCR CDR3. TCRdb reprocessed the multiplex PCR reads via MiXCR and lists one record per CDR3 protein. The sample lists about 480,000 distinct CDR3 sequences; approximately 15% were seen once. The CDR3 is 14 amino acids. Germline CDR1 SGHVS, CDR2 FNYEAQ. V shed 3 bases and J 9 bases; nucleotides not matched to a gene: 7.

The TCR sequence derives from a young woman with Graves' hyperthyroidism. The sequencing sample was made of blood. The genes are TRBV7-6 and TRBJ2-1; 8 bases are a match to TRBD2. In DNA form, the CDR3 reads TGTGCCAGCAGCTTGGTCATAGCGGGATCTGAGCAGTTCTTC. Its translation is CASSLVIAGSEQFF.